This T cell receptor (beta chain) was profiled in a study of Graves' ophthalmopathy and Graves' hyperthyroidism. Study conclusions and caveats: Ophthalmopathy progression prediction by the model yielded a sensitivity of about 68% and a specificity of 72.22%.

This clonotype was seen repeatedly, ten times or more. Its antigen is unidentified. Looked up from germline, CDR1 is MGHDK and CDR2 is SYGVNS. The length of the CDR3 is 16 residues. The V gene end was trimmed by 4 bases and the J gene end by 2 bases; junction bases not matched to a gene: 9. Moderate-to-severe activity, with CAS ≥3, NOSPECS ≥4 and duration under 3 months, characterized the donors with ophthalmopathy. Using RNA transcripts, the TCR beta CDR3 regions were amplified. HTBI primers primed a first-round RT-PCR, and a second-round multiplex PCR followed. From the multiplex PCR reads, TCRdb called clonotypes with MiXCR, one entry per CDR3 protein. The profile shows roughly 700,000 distinct CDR3 sequences, 40% of them singletons.

V is TRBV25-1 and J is TRBJ1-1; 8 bases match TRBD1. The sequencing sample was made of peripheral blood. The clonotype comes from an adult man with Graves' ophthalmopathy. Written as DNA, the CDR3 is TGTGCCAGCAGTGCTCTTGGGACAGGAGTTAACACTGAAGCTTTCTTT. It yields the protein CASSALGTGVNTEAFF.